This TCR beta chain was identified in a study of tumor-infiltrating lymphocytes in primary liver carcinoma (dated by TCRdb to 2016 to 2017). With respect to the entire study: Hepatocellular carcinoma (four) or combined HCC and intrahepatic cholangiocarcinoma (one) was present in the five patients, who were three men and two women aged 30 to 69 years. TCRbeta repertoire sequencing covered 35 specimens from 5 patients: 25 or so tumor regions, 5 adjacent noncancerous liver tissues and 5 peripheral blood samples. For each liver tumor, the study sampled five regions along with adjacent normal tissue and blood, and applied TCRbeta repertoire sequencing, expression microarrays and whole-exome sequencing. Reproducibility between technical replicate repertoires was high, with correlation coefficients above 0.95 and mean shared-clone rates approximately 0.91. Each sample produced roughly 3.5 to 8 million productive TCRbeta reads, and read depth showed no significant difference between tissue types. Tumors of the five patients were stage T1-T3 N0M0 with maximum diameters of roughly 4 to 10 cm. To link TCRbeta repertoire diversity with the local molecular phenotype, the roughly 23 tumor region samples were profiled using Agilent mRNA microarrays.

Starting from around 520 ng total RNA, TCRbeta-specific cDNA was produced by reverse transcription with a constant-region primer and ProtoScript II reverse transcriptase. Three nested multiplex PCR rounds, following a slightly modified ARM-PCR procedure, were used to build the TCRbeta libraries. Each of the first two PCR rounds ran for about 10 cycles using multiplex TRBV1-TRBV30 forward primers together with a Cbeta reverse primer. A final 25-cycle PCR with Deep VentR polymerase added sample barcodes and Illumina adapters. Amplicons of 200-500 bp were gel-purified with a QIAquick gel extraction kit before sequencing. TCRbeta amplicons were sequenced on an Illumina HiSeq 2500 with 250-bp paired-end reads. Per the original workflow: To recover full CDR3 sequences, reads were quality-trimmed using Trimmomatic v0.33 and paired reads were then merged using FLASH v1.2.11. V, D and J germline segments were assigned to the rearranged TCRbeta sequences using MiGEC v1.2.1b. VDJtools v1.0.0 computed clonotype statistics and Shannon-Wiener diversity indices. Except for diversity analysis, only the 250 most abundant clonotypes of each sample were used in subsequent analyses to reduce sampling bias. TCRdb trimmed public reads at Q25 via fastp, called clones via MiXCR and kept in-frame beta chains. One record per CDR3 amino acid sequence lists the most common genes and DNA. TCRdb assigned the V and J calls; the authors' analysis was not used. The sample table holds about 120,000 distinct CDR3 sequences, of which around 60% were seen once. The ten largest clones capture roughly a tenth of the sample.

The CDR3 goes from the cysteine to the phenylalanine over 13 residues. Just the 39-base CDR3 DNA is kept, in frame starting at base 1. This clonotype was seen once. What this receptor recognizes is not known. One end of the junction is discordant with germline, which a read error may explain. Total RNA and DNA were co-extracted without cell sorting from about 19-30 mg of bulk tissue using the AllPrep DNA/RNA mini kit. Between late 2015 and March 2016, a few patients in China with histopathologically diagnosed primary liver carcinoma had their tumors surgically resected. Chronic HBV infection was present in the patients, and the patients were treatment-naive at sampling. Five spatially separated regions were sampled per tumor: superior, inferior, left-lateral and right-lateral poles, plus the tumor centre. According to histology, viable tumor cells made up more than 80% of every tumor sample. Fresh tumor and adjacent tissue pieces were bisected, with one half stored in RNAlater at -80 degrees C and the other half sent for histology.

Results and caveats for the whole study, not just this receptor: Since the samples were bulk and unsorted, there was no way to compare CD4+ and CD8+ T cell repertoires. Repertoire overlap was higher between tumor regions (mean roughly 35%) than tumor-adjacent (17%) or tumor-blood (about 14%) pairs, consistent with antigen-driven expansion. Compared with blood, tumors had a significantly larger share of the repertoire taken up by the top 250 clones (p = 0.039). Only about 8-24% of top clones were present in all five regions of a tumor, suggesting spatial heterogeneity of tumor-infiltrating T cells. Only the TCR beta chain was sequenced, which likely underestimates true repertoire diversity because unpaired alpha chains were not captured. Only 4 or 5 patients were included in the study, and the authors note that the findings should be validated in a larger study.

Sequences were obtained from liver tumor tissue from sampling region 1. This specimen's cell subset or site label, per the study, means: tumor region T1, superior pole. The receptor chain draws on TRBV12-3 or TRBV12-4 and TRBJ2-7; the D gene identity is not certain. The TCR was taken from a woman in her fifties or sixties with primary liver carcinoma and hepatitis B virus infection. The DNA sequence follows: TGTACCAGCAGTTTCGGGTCCTACAACGAGCAGTACTTC. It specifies CTSSFGSYNEQYF.